This T cell receptor beta chain emerged from a study of cytomegalovirus exposure and HLA in healthy donors. General study findings and limits: Among donors in an Asian-associated ancestry cluster, a later analysis reportedly found fewer N-insertions than the roughly 610-donor mean.

CDR1 and CDR2 (germline): SGHDN, FVKESK. V trimming: 2 bases; J trimming: 4 bases; junction bases outside the gene matches: 2. The CDR3 sequence is 15 residues long. Among the donors, all were healthy bone marrow donors. PCR involved 60 Vbeta and 13 Jbeta primers. Method: immunoSEQ multiplex PCR; TCRdb's copy keeps in-frame clones and lacks some. This table holds tens of thousands of clones, around 78% found once. Details on this clone: Its cognate antigen is unknown.

The clonotype comes from a man aged 18 to 29 in good health and CMV-seropositive. The chain carries TRBV14 and TRBJ1-6, with TRBD1 matching over 7 bases. The specimen sequenced was PBMCs. CDR3 in DNA: TGTGCCAGCAGCCAACAGGGGGTGTATAATTCACCCCTCCACTTT. It specifies CASSQQGVYNSPLHF.